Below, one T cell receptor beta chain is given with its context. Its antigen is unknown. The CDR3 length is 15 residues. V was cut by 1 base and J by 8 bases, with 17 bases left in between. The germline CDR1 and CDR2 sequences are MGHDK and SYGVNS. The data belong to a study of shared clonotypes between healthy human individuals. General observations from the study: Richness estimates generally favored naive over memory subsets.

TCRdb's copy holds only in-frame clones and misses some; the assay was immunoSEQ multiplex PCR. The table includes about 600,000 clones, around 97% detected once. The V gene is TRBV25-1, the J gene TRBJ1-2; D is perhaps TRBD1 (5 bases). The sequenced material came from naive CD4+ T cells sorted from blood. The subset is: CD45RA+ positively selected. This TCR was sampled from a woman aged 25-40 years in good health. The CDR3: CASSELAKGSEGYTF. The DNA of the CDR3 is TGTGCCAGCAGTGAATTAGCCAAGGGGTCGGAGGGCTACACCTTC.